This T cell receptor (beta chain) was retrieved from a study of Graves' ophthalmopathy and Graves' hyperthyroidism. Study results and limitations: Blood contained most expanded thyroid clonotypes exceeding 0.001 frequency. It was with roughly 70% sensitivity and roughly 75% specificity that the model predicted ophthalmopathy progression.

RNA transcripts were the template, and TCR beta CDR3 regions were amplified from them. Amplification began with first-round RT-PCR using HTBI primers, then second-round multiplex PCR was performed. TCRdb processed the multiplex PCR reads anew with MiXCR; each CDR3 protein has one entry. The profile shows some 250,000 distinct CDR3 sequences, roughly 50% of them singletons. V was pared by 6 bases and J by 0 bases, with 10 bases between. From germline, CDR1 is ENHRY and CDR2 SYGVKD. CDR3 length: 14 residues. Exclusion applied to patients with other autoimmune diseases, uncontrolled infections, pregnancy or lactation. On this clonotype: Its antigen is undetermined.

Sequenced input: peripheral blood. V usage is TRBV10-3 and J usage is TRBJ2-3; D uncertain. The receptor was isolated from an adult man with Graves' ophthalmopathy. CDR3 region: CAIRVTLSTDTQYF. In nucleotides, the CDR3 is TGTGCCATCAGGGTGACACTCAGCACAGATACGCAGTATTTT.